The next 10 T cell receptor beta chains were all read from a single sample in a study of regulatory T cells in long-lasting Graves disease. The sample's time point: newly diagnosed GD, antithyroid drugs for less than 3 months. There was RNA extracted from PBMCs, and the TCR library was made from it. With iRepertoire HTBI primers and Arm-PCR of CDR3 regions, TCR beta libraries were built. Each CDR3 protein is one row after TCRdb ran MiXCR on the multiplex PCR reads. The profile covers about 540,000 distinct CDR3 sequences, with approximately 13% appearing a single time and roughly 9.7% taken by the ten largest. Another study also made use of these data, one on T cells in Graves' hyperthyroidism and ophthalmopathy.

Sequenced here: peripheral blood mononuclear cells (PBMCs), sampled at new diagnosis, from a patient treated with antithyroid drugs. Receptors were obtained from a man aged 30-40 years with Graves disease.

This clonotype was seen ten or more times. The chain combines TRBV27 with TRBJ2-3; TRBD2 aligns across 7 bases. The trim removed 8 bases at V and 5 bases at J, leaving 7 bases unmatched. Looked up from germline, CDR1 is MNHEY and CDR2 is SMNVEV (reference sequence). This CDR3 contains 13 residues. The CDR3 bases are TGTGCCAGCGGGCGACTAGCAGAAGATACGCAGTATTTT. Protein product: CASGRLAEDTQYF.

There are many counts of this clonotype. The V and J genes are TRBV24-1 and TRBJ2-3, with 8 nucleotides matching TRBD2. From germline, CDR1 is KGHDR and CDR2 SFDVKD. The V and J ends lost 3 bases and 6 bases, in that order; junction bases with no gene match: 10. The CDR3 consists of 16 residues. The CDR3 DNA reads TGTGCCACCAGTGATCCGGGGGGGGACACCGCCGATACGCAGTATTTT. It specifies CATSDPGGDTADTQYF.

V gene TRBV18 combines with J gene TRBJ1-2, with TRBD1 matching 9 bases. The CDR3 spans 15 residues. J lost 8 bases, V lost 0 bases, and 7 bases had no gene match. Germline V gene lookup returns CDR1 KGHSH and CDR2 LQKENI. CDR3 residues: CASSPPQGAFEGYTF. CDR3 nucleotide sequence: TGTGCCAGCTCACCACCACAGGGGGCTTTCGAGGGCTACACCTTC.

This clonotype was counted ten times or more. The chain is built from TRBV12-5 and TRBJ2-5; D perhaps matches TRBD2 (6 bases). V shed 1 base and J shed 5 bases, with 17 bases lying between them. The germline CDR1 and CDR2 sequences are LGHNT and FRNRAP. CDR3 length: 16 amino acids. CDR3 in amino acids: CASGLGTNAGRETQYF. CDR3 DNA: TGTGCTAGTGGTTTGGGAACAAACGCGGGACGTGAGACCCAGTACTTC.

This clonotype has a count of ten or more. The chain recombines TRBV12-3 or TRBV12-4 with TRBJ2-2; tentatively, D is TRBD1 (5 bases). The CDR3 loop spans 13 amino acids. The V end was cut by 6 bases, the J end by 5 bases, with 10 bases between. The CDR3 region is CASRGQGTGELFF. The CDR3 DNA reads as TGTGCCAGCAGAGGACAAGGGACCGGGGAGCTGTTTTTT.

This clonotype has ten or more counts. This chain joins TRBV12-3 or TRBV12-4 and TRBJ2-2, with D perhaps matching TRBD1 (5 bases). V lost 7 bases, J lost 0 bases, and 12 bases lay in between. The CDR3 covers 15 residues. In DNA form, the CDR3 reads TGTGCCAGCAACGCCGACAGATCGAACACCGGGGAGCTGTTTTTT. This gives the protein CASNADRSNTGELFF.

A remark on this clonotype: One base away lies a much larger clone, so this may be a sequencing read error. The chain has TRBV7-3 and TRBJ2-7; 13 positions agree with TRBD2. V lost 5 bases, J lost 6 bases, and 7 bases stayed unmatched. The CDR3 has 15 amino acids. Per germline, CDR1 SGHTA and CDR2 FQGTGA. The CDR3 sequence is CASSRRLAGGTEQYF. CDR3 DNA: TGTGCCAGCAGCCGCCGACTAGCGGGAGGTACCGAGCAGTACTTC.

This clonotype appeared many times. The chain uses TRBV29-1 and TRBJ2-5, with D perhaps matching TRBD2 (6 bases). The length of the CDR3 is 13 residues. Deletions cut 8 bases from V and 4 bases from J, with 17 bases between. The germline V gene encodes CDR1 SQVTM and CDR2 ANQGSEA. This CDR3 reads CSPTGTWGETQYF. CDR3 DNA: TGCAGCCCCACCGGGACTTGGGGAGAGACCCAGTACTTC.

This clonotype was observed many times. This chain links TRBV6-1 with TRBJ2-7, with 7 bases lining up with TRBD2. V lost 8 bases and J lost 4; bases outside the gene matches: 11. The CDR3 extends over 14 amino acids. The V gene's germline CDR1 is MNHNS and CDR2 SASEGT. The CDR3 DNA follows: TGTGCCAGCGCCGATTTGCGGGAGACTTACGAGCAGTACTTC. The encoded protein is CASADLRETYEQYF.

The V gene is TRBV6-5, the J gene TRBJ2-7, with 11 nucleotides matching TRBD2. The better agreement between TRBJ2-1 and the DNA end casts doubt on the J call. The CDR3 extends over 14 amino acids. CDR1 and CDR2 from the germline V gene are MNHEY and SVGAGI. CDR3 DNA sequence: TGTGCCAGCAGTTCTAGGACTAGCGGGTACGAGCAGTTCTTC. Encoded protein: CASSSRTSGYEQFF.